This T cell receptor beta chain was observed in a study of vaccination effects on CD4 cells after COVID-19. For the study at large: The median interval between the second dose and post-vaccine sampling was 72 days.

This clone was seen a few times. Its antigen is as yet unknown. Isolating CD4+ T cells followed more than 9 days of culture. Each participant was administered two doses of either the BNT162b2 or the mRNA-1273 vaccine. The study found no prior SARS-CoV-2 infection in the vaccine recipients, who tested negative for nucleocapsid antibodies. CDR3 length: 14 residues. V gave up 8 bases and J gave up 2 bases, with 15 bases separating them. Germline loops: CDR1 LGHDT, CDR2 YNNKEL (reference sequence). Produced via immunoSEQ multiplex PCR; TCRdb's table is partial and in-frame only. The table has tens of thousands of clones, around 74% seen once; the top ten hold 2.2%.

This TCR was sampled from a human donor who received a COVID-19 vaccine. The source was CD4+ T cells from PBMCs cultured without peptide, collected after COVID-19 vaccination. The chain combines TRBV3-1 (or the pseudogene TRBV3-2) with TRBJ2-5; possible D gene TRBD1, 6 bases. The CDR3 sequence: CASRDTGKQETQYF. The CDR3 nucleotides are TGTGCCAGCCGGGACACAGGGAAACAAGAGACCCAGTACTTC.